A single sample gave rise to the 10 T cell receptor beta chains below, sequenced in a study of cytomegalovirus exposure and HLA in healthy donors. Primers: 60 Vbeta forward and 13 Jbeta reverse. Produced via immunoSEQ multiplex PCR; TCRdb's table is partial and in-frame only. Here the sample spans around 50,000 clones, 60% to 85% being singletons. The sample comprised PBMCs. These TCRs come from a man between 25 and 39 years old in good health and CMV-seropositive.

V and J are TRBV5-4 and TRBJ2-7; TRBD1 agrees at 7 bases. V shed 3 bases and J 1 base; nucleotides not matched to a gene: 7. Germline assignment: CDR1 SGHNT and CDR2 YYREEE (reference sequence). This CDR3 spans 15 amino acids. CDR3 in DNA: TGTGCCAGCAGCTCCCGGCAGACAGGGTCCTACGAGCAGTACTTC. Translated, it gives CASSSRQTGSYEQYF.

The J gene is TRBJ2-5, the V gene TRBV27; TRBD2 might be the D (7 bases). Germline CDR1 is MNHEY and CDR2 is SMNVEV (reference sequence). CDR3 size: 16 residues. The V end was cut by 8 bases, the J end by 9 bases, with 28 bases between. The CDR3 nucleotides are TGTGCCAGCTCCCCGGGGGGTAGGGGGACTTCAAGACCCCAGTACTTC. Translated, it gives CASSPGGRGTSRPQYF.

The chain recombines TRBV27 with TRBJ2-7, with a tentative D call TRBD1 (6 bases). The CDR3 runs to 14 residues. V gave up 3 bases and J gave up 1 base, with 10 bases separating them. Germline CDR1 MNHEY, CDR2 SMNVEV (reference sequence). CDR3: CASSFSGQSYEQYF. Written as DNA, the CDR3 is TGTGCCAGCAGTTTCTCAGGACAGTCCTACGAGCAGTACTTC.

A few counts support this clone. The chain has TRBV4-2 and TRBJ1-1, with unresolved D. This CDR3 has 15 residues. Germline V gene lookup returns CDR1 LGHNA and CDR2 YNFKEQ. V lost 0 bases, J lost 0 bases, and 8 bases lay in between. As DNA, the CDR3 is TGTGCCAGCAGCCAAGAAGGAGGCATGAACACTGAAGCTTTCTTT. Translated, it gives CASSQEGGMNTEAFF.

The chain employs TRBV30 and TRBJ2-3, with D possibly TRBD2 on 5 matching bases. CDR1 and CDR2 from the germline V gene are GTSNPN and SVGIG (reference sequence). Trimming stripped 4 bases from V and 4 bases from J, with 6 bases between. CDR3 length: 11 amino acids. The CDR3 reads CAWNGADTQYF. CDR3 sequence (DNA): TGTGCCTGGAACGGGGCAGATACGCAGTATTTT.

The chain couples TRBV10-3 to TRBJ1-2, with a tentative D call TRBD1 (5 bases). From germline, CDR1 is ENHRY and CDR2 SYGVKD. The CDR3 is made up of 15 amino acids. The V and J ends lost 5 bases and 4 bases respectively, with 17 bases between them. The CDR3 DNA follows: TGTGCCATCAGTATAGACAGAACCTTTAGCTATGGCTACACCTTC. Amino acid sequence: CAISIDRTFSYGYTF.

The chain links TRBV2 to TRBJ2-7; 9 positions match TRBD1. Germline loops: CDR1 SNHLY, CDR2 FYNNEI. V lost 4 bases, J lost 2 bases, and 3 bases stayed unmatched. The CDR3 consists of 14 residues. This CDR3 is CASSGQGGAYEQYF. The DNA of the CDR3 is TGTGCCAGCAGTGGACAGGGGGGCGCCTACGAGCAGTACTTC.

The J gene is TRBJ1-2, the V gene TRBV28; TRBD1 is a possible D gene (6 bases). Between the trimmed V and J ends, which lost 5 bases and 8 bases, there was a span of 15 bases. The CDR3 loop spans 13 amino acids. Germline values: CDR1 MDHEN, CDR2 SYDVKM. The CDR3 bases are TGTGCCAGCAGTGGGACATCCCTGACGGGCTACACCTTC. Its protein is CASSGTSLTGYTF.

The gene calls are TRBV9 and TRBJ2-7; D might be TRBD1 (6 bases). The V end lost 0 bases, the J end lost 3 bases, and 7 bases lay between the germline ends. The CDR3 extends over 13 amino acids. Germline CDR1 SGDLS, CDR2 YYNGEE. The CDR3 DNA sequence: TGTGCCAGCAGCGTAGGGGACAACTACGAGCAGTACTTC. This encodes CASSVGDNYEQYF.

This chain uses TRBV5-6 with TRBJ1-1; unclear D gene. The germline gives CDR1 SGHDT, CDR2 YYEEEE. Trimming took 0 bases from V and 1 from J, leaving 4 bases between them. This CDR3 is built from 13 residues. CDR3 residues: CASSLGGNTEAFF. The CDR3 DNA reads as TGTGCCAGCAGCTTGGGAGGGAACACTGAAGCTTTCTTT. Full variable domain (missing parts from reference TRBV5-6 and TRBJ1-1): DAGVTQSPTHLIKTRGQQVTLRCSPKSGHDTVSWYQQALGQGPQFIFQYYEEEERQRGNFPDRFSGHQFPNYSSELNVNALLLGDSALYLCASSLGGNTEAFFGQGTRLTVV.